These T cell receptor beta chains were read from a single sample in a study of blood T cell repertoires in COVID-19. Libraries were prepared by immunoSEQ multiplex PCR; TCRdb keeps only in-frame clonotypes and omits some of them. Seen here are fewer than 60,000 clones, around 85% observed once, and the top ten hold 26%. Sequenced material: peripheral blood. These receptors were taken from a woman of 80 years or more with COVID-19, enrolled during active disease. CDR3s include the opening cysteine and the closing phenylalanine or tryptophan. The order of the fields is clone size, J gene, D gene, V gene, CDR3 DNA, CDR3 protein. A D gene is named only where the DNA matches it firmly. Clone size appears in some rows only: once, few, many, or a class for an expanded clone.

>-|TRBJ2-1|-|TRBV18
TGTGCCAGCTCACCGCTACCTGGCAATGAGCAGTTCTTC
CASSPLPGNEQFF
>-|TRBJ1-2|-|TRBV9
TGTGCCAGCAGCGTAGATGCGAATTCAGGATATGGCTACACCTTC
CASSVDANSGYGYTF
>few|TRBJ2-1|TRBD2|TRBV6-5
TGTGCCAGCGCTAGGGGACTAGAGTATGAGCAGTTCTTC
CASARGLEYEQFF
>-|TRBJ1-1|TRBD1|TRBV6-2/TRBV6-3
TGTGCCAGCAGTCGCCAGGACAGGCCCAGGGCTTCTACAGCTTTCTTT
CASSRQDRPRASTAFF
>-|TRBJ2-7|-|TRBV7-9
TGTGCCAGCAGCTTAGAGCAGGCGAGCTCCTACGAGCAGTACTTC
CASSLEQASSYEQYF
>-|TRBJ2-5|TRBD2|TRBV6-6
TGTGCCAGCAGTCCTGGGACTAGCGGAAGGATGATCCGAGAGACCCAGTACTTC
CASSPGTSGRMIRETQYF
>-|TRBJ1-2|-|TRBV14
TGTGCCAGCAGCGCACAGGGCCGGGGCTACACCTTC
CASSAQGRGYTF
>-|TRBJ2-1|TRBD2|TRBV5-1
TGCGCCAGCAGCTTTTTCGCTAGCGGCAATGGCAATGAGCAGTTCTTC
CASSFFASGNGNEQFF
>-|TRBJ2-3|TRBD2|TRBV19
TGTGCCAGTAGTACAATTCCTAGCGGATACACAGATACGCAGTATTTT
CASSTIPSGYTDTQYF
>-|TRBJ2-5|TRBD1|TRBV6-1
TGTGCCAGCAGTGAAGCCGCGGGACAGGGGATAGAGACCCAGTACTTC
CASSEAAGQGIETQYF
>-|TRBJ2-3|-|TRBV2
TGTGCCAGCAGTGATAGTCAGGGTGGGACAGATACGCAGTATTTT
CASSDSQGGTDTQYF
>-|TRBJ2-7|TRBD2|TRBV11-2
TGTGCCAGCAGCCCGGGACTAGCGGGTTTGGGTGTGGACTACGAGCAGTACTTC
CASSPGLAGLGVDYEQYF
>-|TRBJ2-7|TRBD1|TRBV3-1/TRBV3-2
TGTGCCAGCAGCCCGGACAGGGCGTACGAGCAGTACTTC
CASSPDRAYEQYF
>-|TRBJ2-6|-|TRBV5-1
TGCGCCAGCAGCCCGGGCCCCGGGGATACCCTAACCGGGGCCAACGTCCTGACTTTC
CASSPGPGDTLTGANVLTF
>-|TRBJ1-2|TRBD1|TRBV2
TGTGCCAGCTACCGGACCCGGGACAGGAACTATGGCTACACCTTC
CASYRTRDRNYGYTF
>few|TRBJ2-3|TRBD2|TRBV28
TGTGCCAGCAGTTCCCGACTAGCGGAATTCACAGATACGCAGTATTTT
CASSSRLAEFTDTQYF
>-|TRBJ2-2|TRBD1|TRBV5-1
TGCGCCAGCAGCTTCTCTGGACAGGGATACACCGGGGAGCTGTTTTTT
CASSFSGQGYTGELFF
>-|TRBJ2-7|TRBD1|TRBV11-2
TGTGCCAGCAGCCCAGGGGGCTCTTACTCCTACGAGCAGTACTTC
CASSPGGSYSYEQYF
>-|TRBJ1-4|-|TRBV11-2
TGTGCCAGCAGCTTATATAGGACAACAGAAAAACTGTTTTTT
CASSLYRTTEKLFF
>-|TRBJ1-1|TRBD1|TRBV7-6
TGTGCCAGCAGGTGGGACAGGAACACTGAAGCTTTCTTT
CASRWDRNTEAFF
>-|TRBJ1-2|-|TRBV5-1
TGCGCCAGCAGCAGCCCCGGGGGGCTTGGCTACACCTTC
CASSSPGGLGYTF
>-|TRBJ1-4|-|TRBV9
TGTGCCAGCAGCGTATACGACCAGGGTGATGAAAAACTGTTTTTT
CASSVYDQGDEKLFF
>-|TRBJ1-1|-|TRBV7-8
TGTGCCAGCAGCAGGGACGGGGGAAGGACTGAAGCTTTCTTT
CASSRDGGRTEAFF
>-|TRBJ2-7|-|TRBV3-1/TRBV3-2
TGTGCCAGCAGCCATCACGGGGTAAGCTCCTACGAGCAGTACTTC
CASSHHGVSSYEQYF